The clone carrying this T cell receptor (beta chain) was counted ten times or more. The antigen is not known. The authors produced cDNA by 5'RACE using 10-nucleotide random UMIs. TCRdb processed the 5' RACE reads anew with MiXCR; each CDR3 protein has one entry. The repertoire holds more than 75,000 distinct CDR3 sequences, with 3% to 4% as singletons. The sample originates from a study of neurological immune-mediated disorders. Notes on the study in general: Healthy controls had more TCR clonal expansion than multiple sclerosis, which showed the least, whereas HTLV-1-associated myelopathy showed the most. The expanded clones of different subjects shared no CDR3 amino acid sequences (suggesting private repertoires in all groups).

Germline assignment: CDR1 KGHSH and CDR2 LQKENI. The CDR3 has 13 amino acids. Trimming shortened V by 4 bases and J by 8 bases, and 11 bases separated the two germline ends. The source material was PBMCs. The source of this sequence is a woman aged 45-65 years with multiple sclerosis. The chain carries TRBV18 and TRBJ1-4; D is undetermined. CDR3 region: CASSREELEKLFF. CDR3 DNA sequence: TGTGCCAGCTCACGGGAGGAGTTAGAAAAACTGTTTTTT.